A single sample gave rise to the 4 T cell receptor beta chains below, sequenced in a study of blood T cells in healthy people across ages. Together with a sample-barcoded 5' primer, a J-beta primer mix was included in a second PCR lasting roughly 6 to 12 cycles. TCRdb re-analysed the 5' RACE reads in MiXCR, keeping a single row per CDR3 protein. This sample yields approximately 800,000 distinct CDR3 sequences, of which nearly 60% are seen a single time; 22% belongs to the top ten. The sample was blood. These receptors all come from a man in his thirties or forties in good health.

The CDR3 here is CSAFPGQGRLAEQYF. CDR3 in DNA: TGCAGTGCGTTTCCCGGGCAGGGTCGTTTGGCCGAGCAGTACTTC. This chain connects TRBV20-1 to TRBJ2-7, with D maybe TRBD1 (5 bases). There are 15 residues in the CDR3. Germline assignment: CDR1 DFQATT and CDR2 SNEGSKA (reference sequence). Trimming removed 6 bases from V and 6 bases from J, with 24 bases in between.

This clonotype has more than one count but fewer than ten. This chain connects TRBV25-1 to TRBJ2-7, with D possibly TRBD1 on 5 matching bases. The V gene lost 8 bases and the J gene lost 3 bases, with 8 bases spanning the gap. Germline assignment: CDR1 MGHDK and CDR2 SYGVNS. CDR3 length equals 11 residues. The CDR3 region has the DNA TGTGCCAGCGTCAGGGACTACGAGCAGTACTTC. Residues: CASVRDYEQYF.

The chain joins TRBV30 to TRBJ2-3; 7 bases fit TRBD1. After removal of 2 bases from V and 4 bases from J, the junction contained 6 bases not matched to a gene. The CDR3 totals 14 residues. Germline-derived CDR1 and CDR2 are GTSNPN and SVGIG (reference sequence). The CDR3 region has the DNA TGTGCCTGGAGTAGGAACAGGGGAGCAGATACGCAGTATTTT. It translates to CAWSRNRGADTQYF. The complete variable domain, with remaining parts taken from reference TRBV30 and TRBJ2-3, reads SQTIHQWPATLVQPVGSPLSLECTVEGTSNPNLYWYRQAAGRGLQLLFYSVGIGQISSEVPQNLSASRPQDRQFILSSKKLLLSDSGFYLCAWSRNRGADTQYFGPGTRLTVL.

The chain joins TRBV6-1 to TRBJ2-6; D is possibly TRBD1 (5 bases). There are 15 residues in the CDR3. Germline V gene sequence: CDR1 MNHNS, CDR2 SASEGT. Deletions cut 2 bases from V and 2 bases from J, with 7 bases between. The CDR3 coding sequence is TGTGCCAGCAGTGAATTGACAGCTGGGGCCAACGTCCTGACTTTC. Its protein product is CASSELTAGANVLTF.